The sequence of this T cell receptor (beta chain) was determined in a study of tumor-infiltrating lymphocytes in primary liver carcinoma. Production of TCR beta cDNA used roughly 480 ng total RNA together with a constant-region primer. Each TCR beta library was derived from three nested multiplex PCR rounds that employed slightly modified ARM-PCR. Investigators reported that the first two PCR rounds, at 10 to 11 cycles each, used TRBV1-TRBV30 forward primers with a C-beta reverse primer. TCRdb re-derived calls from the multiplex PCR reads in MiXCR, one entry per CDR3 protein. The sample yields about 21,000 distinct CDR3 sequences, approximately 79% seen once. Note on this clonotype: One end of the junction does not line up with germline, which may come from a read error.

Unsorted bulk tissue of roughly 18-32 mg yielded co-extracted RNA and DNA. This CDR3 is built from 15 residues. CDR1 is WNHNN, CDR2 SYGVQD, per germline (reference sequence). This chain connects TRBV10-1 to TRBJ2-3, with D hard to call. Sequencing input: liver tumor tissue from sampling region 1. Indicated subset: tumor region T1, superior pole. The TCR sequence derives from a woman aged 25 to 39 with primary liver carcinoma and hepatitis B virus infection. The chain's CDR3 is CASGESSVSADTQYF. For the CDR3, the DNA is TGCGCCAGCGGTGAGTCGAGCGTGAGCGCAGATACGCAGTATTTT.